Following are 16 T cell receptor beta chains from one sample sequenced in a study of shared clonotypes between healthy human individuals. TCRdb's table, derived via immunoSEQ multiplex PCR, lists solely in-frame clones and lacks some. The repertoire holds about 1.1 million clones, with 75% to 80% as singletons. The source material was memory CD4+ T cells from PBMCs. Documented subset: CD45RA-negative fraction. These receptors all come from a man aged 18 to 30 in good health. Some clones in this sample may be carry-over from other donors' samples.

The rearrangement joins TRBV29-1 to TRBJ2-7, with 11 bases aligning to TRBD2. The CDR3 spans 12 residues. Unmatched junction bases numbered 2, after V lost 4 bases and J lost 6 bases. From germline, CDR1 is SQVTM and CDR2 ANQGSEA. CDR3 coding DNA: TGCAGCGTTGCACTAGCGGGAGTCGAGCAGTACTTC. Its translation: CSVALAGVEQYF.

This chain connects TRBV11-1 to TRBJ2-7; TRBD1 matches 11 bases. The CDR3 contains 14 residues. V shed 6 bases and J 6 bases; nucleotides not matched to a gene: 7. Germline V gene data show CDR1 as SGHAT and CDR2 as FQDESV (reference sequence). The CDR3 region is CASRLGQGVAEQYF. CDR3 DNA: TGTGCCAGCAGGTTGGGACAGGGGGTTGCCGAGCAGTACTTC.

This sequence joins TRBV11-2 and TRBJ2-1; D may be TRBD2 (6 bases). This CDR3 region has 15 residues. CDR1 and CDR2 (germline): SGHAT, FQNNGV. V was shortened by 5 bases and J by 1 base, with 12 bases between the two germline ends. CDR3 DNA sequence: TGTGCCAGCAGCCTTACCGGGAGTTCCTACAATGAGCAGTTCTTC. It encodes CASSLTGSSYNEQFF.

Turning to this clone: One end of the junction varies from germline; a read error may be responsible. The same CDR3 can be traced to other DNA sequences in this sample. The gene calls are TRBV19 and TRBJ2-7, with 9 bases lining up with TRBD1. CDR3 length equals 16 residues. Looked up from germline, CDR1 is LNHDA and CDR2 is SQIVND (reference sequence). Written as DNA, the CDR3 is TGTGCCAGCAGTACGCCCGGGACAGGGAGCTCCTACGAGCAGTACTTC. As protein: CASSTPGTGSSYEQYF. Filled out from reference TRBV19 and TRBJ2-7, the complete variable domain reads DGGITQSPKYLFRKEGQNVTLSCEQNLNHDAMYWYRQDPGQGLRLIYYSQIVNDFQKGDIAEGYSVSREKKESFPLTVTSAQKNPTAFYLCASSTPGTGSSYEQYFGPGTRLTVT.

This clone was detected once. The rearrangement joins TRBV27 to TRBJ1-1; D not resolved. CDR3 length: 14 amino acids. Looked up from germline, CDR1 is MNHEY and CDR2 is SMNVEV (reference sequence). The V gene lost 3 bases and the J gene lost 5 bases, with 13 bases spanning the gap. CDR3 sequence (DNA): TGTGCCAGCAGTTTCATGGGTCGGAGTACTGAAGCTTTCTTT. This encodes CASSFMGRSTEAFF.

This clone was seen only a few times. The chain links TRBV28 to TRBJ1-3, with D possibly being TRBD1 (6 bases). The CDR3 contains 17 residues. The germline V and J ends were trimmed by 8 bases and 0 bases, with 20 bases remaining between them. Germline values: CDR1 MDHEN, CDR2 SYDVKM. The CDR3, as DNA: TGTGCCAGCTCTCGATTAGACGGGGGGCTCTCTGGAAACACCATATATTTT. It specifies CASSRLDGGLSGNTIYF. Using reference TRBV28 and TRBJ1-3 for the parts outside the CDR3, the full variable domain is DVKVTQSSRYLVKRTGEKVFLECVQDMDHENMFWYRQDPGLGLRLIYFSYDVKMKEKGDIPEGYSVSREKKERFSLILESASTNQTSMYLCASSRLDGGLSGNTIYFGEGSWLTVV.

The V gene is TRBV4-1, the J gene TRBJ2-5, with unresolved D. The CDR3 extends over 16 amino acids. Germline V CDR1 and CDR2: MGHRA, YSYEKL. V gave up 0 bases and J gave up 2 bases, with 13 bases separating them. The CDR3 sequence is CASSQEGTAKQETQYF. CDR3 bases: TGCGCCAGCAGCCAAGAAGGTACAGCGAAGCAAGAGACCCAGTACTTC.

This chain links TRBV15 with TRBJ2-2; tentative D call: TRBD2 (6 bases). This CDR3 has 20 residues. Trimming pared 1 base from V and 6 bases from J, leaving 27 bases between. Germline V lookup: CDR1 LNHNV, CDR2 YYDKDF (reference sequence). The CDR3 loop reads CATSRVGAQFAGSRAGELFF. In nucleotides, the CDR3 is TGTGCCACCAGCAGAGTAGGGGCCCAGTTCGCGGGGAGTCGCGCCGGGGAGCTGTTTTTT.

The chain couples TRBV15 to TRBJ2-3; TRBD1 matches at 10 bases. This CDR3 is 16 amino acids long. V lost 2 bases, J lost 6 bases, and 8 bases stayed unmatched. Germline V gives CDR1 LNHNV, CDR2 YYDKDF (reference sequence). The CDR3 spells CATSRRGTGAADTQYF. The DNA of the CDR3 is TGTGCCACCAGCAGACGGGGGACAGGGGCGGCGGATACGCAGTATTTT.

V is TRBV10-2 and J is TRBJ1-1; D unresolved. Between the trimmed V and J ends, which lost 10 bases and 8 bases, there was a span of 5 bases. Germline CDR1 and CDR2: WSHSY and SAAADI. The CDR3 covers 8 residues. This CDR3 reads CATIEAFF. CDR3 nucleotides: TGCGCCACCATCGAAGCTTTCTTT.

This chain's CDR3 is CASSPGLYNTDTQYF. CDR3 nucleotide sequence: TGCGCCAGCAGCCCCGGACTGTACAACACAGATACGCAGTATTTT. The rearrangement joins TRBV5-1 to TRBJ2-3; possible D gene TRBD2, 5 bases. Germline V gene sequence: CDR1 SGHRS, CDR2 YFSETQ. The CDR3 extends over 15 amino acids. Trimming cost V 4 bases and J 2 bases, with 14 bases left between them.

This clone was counted a single time. This may come from a read error, since a much larger clone is one base off. This chain joins TRBV7-2 and TRBJ2-6; D unclear. Germline lookup yields CDR1 SGHTA and CDR2 FQGNSA. The CDR3 consists of 12 residues. The germline V and J ends were trimmed by 6 bases and 2 bases, with 2 bases remaining between them. The CDR3 reads CASRAGANVLTF. The CDR3 nucleotides read TGTGCCAGCAGGGCTGGGGCCAACGTCCTGACTTTC.

The chain is built from TRBV2 and TRBJ1-5, with D unclear. The CDR3 runs to 13 residues. The ends were cut back, 0 bases at V and 15 bases at J, with 15 bases in the middle. The germline V gene encodes CDR1 SNHLY and CDR2 FYNNEI. The CDR3 nucleotides read TGTGCCAGCAGTGAAGCGCGACCGCCGAGGCTGCATTTT. Amino acids: CASSEARPPRLHF.

This rearrangement joins TRBV28 to TRBJ1-2; D gene unclear. This CDR3 has 12 amino acids. Germline V CDR1 and CDR2: MDHEN, SYDVKM. V was shortened by 6 bases and J by 7 bases, with 12 bases between the two germline ends. CDR3 amino acids: CASRSLGFGYTF. The CDR3 nucleotides are TGTGCCAGCAGGTCGCTCGGGTTTGGCTACACCTTC.

The J gene is TRBJ1-1, the V gene TRBV6-1, with D perhaps TRBD1 (6 bases). Trimming shortened V by 6 bases and J by 5 bases, and 16 bases separated the two germline ends. CDR3 length: 14 amino acids. Germline CDR1 is MNHNS and CDR2 is SASEGT. DNA for the CDR3: TGTGCCAGCAGCACACAGGGACGGTATACTGAAGCTTTCTTT. This translates into CASSTQGRYTEAFF.

This clone has only a few counts. The chain is built from TRBV27 and TRBJ2-2; D may be TRBD1 (5 bases). CDR1 and CDR2 from the germline V gene are MNHEY and SMNVEV (reference sequence). The CDR3 contains 16 residues. V was cut by 1 base and J by 4 bases, with 13 bases left in between. In DNA, the CDR3 is TGTGCCAGCAGTTTATTGTCACAGGTCGCCACCGGGGAGCTGTTTTTT. This encodes CASSLLSQVATGELFF.